These 27 T cell receptor beta chains were all obtained from the same sample, sequenced in a study of vaccination and CD4 T cells after COVID-19. The antigens these receptors bind are not known. With the Oncomine TCR Beta short-read assay, DNA from cultured CD4+ T cells was sequenced. In TCRdb, the PCR reads were re-called with MiXCR into one record per CDR3 protein. The sample records approximately 19,000 distinct CDR3 sequences, 50% to 70% being singletons. Treatment denoted: roughly 10-day PBMC culture with coronavirus spike peptide pools or control peptides (ViraFEST assay). The sample here was CD4+ T cells from blood, cultured in vitro, taken after SARS-CoV-2 vaccination. The receptor source for this set is a human donor who had recovered from COVID-19.

The chain links TRBV5-6 to TRBJ1-1, with no clear D. Trimming stripped 4 bases from V and 4 bases from J, with 14 bases between. The length of the CDR3 is 14 residues. Germline CDR1 and CDR2: SGHDT and YYEEEE. CDR3 sequence reads: CASSHLGYGTEAFF. CDR3 nucleotide sequence: TGTGCCAGCAGCCACCTGGGGTACGGCACTGAAGCTTTCTTT.

This clonotype turned up a few times. The chain is built from TRBV6-5 and TRBJ2-4, with 7 nucleotides matching TRBD1. Trimming took 3 bases from V and 0 from J; bases not matched to a gene: 8. This CDR3 has 17 residues. Germline V gene lookup returns CDR1 MNHEY and CDR2 SVGAGI. The CDR3 nucleotides read TGTGCCAGCAGTTATTCGGCAGGGGGAATAGCCAAAAACATTCAGTACTTC. Its protein is CASSYSAGGIAKNIQYF.

This clonotype was seen only a few times. The rearrangement joins TRBV6-5 to TRBJ2-7; a possible D gene is TRBD2 (6 bases). Trimming removed 2 bases from V and 4 bases from J, with 12 bases in between. The CDR3 runs to 14 residues. Germline loops: CDR1 MNHEY, CDR2 SVGAGI. CDR3 sequence reads: CASSYGGILYEQYF. The DNA for the CDR3 is TGTGCCAGCAGTTACGGAGGGATTTTGTACGAGCAGTACTTC.

The chain employs TRBV6-1 and TRBJ1-1, with 7 bases fitting TRBD1. Looked up from germline, CDR1 is MNHNS and CDR2 is SASEGT. The CDR3 is 15 amino acids. V lost 4 bases to trimming and J lost 2 bases; unmatched junction nucleotides: 7. CDR3 protein: CASSGGQNRNTEAFF. The CDR3 bases are TGTGCCAGCAGTGGGGGACAGAACCGAAACACTGAAGCTTTCTTT.

This clonotype was seen a few times. This rearrangement joins TRBV19 to TRBJ1-3; TRBD1 is a possible D gene (5 bases). Germline V gene data show CDR1 as LNHDA and CDR2 as SQIVND (reference sequence). V shed 6 bases and J shed 0 bases, with 9 bases lying between them. This CDR3 contains 14 residues. CDR3: CASSHRSSGNTIYF. CDR3 nucleotide sequence: TGTGCCAGTAGCCACAGGAGCTCTGGAAACACCATATATTTT.

V and J are TRBV20-1 and TRBJ2-1; no clear D. The V gene lost 6 bases and the J gene lost 1 base, with 13 bases spanning the gap. The CDR3 is 14 amino acids. Per the germline V gene, CDR1 is DFQATT and CDR2 is SNEGSKA (reference sequence). The CDR3 DNA sequence: TGCAGTGCCCGGTGGTGGCGGTCCTACAATGAGCAGTTCTTC. This translates into CSARWWRSYNEQFF.

The DNA for the CDR3 is TGTGCCAGCTCACCATCCCCAGGGTATGGCTACACCTTC. This codes for CASSPSPGYGYTF. This sequence joins TRBV18 and TRBJ1-2, with D possibly TRBD1 on 5 matching bases. CDR1 is KGHSH and CDR2 is LQKENI in the germline V gene. Between the trimmed V and J ends, which lost 2 bases and 5 bases, there was a span of 9 bases. The CDR3 runs 13 residues.

The chain joins TRBV6-1 to TRBJ2-2; D may correspond to TRBD1 or TRBD2 (5 bases each). CDR3 size: 14 residues. Trimming removed 7 bases at V and 5 bases at J, with 14 bases between. Germline-derived CDR1 and CDR2 are MNHNS and SASEGT. CDR3 nucleotide sequence: TGTGCCAGCACCGCGAGGGGTTGGACCGGGGAGCTGTTTTTT. It yields the protein CASTARGWTGELFF.

J is TRBJ2-1 and V is TRBV24-1, with D maybe TRBD1 (6 bases). CDR3 length: 16 amino acids. Deletions cut 4 bases from V and 5 bases from J, with 17 bases between. CDR1 KGHDR and CDR2 SFDVKD come from the germline V gene. In DNA, the CDR3 is TGTGCCACCAGTGACCCGGTCCTGGGACACAACAATGAGCAGTTCTTC. Residues: CATSDPVLGHNNEQFF.

The V and J genes are TRBV20-1 and TRBJ2-3; the D is unclear. Germline V CDR1 and CDR2: DFQATT, SNEGSKA (reference sequence). CDR3 length: 14 amino acids. V gave up 0 bases and J gave up 0 bases, with 7 bases separating them. CDR3 protein: CSARELDSTDTQYF. The CDR3 DNA sequence: TGCAGTGCTAGAGAGCTTGACAGCACAGATACGCAGTATTTT.

The V call is TRBV6-1, the J call TRBJ2-7; D ambiguous. Germline values: CDR1 MNHNS, CDR2 SASEGT. The germline V and J ends were trimmed by 5 bases and 4 bases, with 12 bases remaining between them. CDR3 length equals 13 residues. CDR3 nucleotides: TGTGCCAGCAGTCCTCTAGTTGGGTACGAGCAGTACTTC. It encodes CASSPLVGYEQYF.

CDR3 coding DNA: TGTGCCAGCAGTGGGCCGACCTTAAGTTTAGCTTTCTTT. Translating it yields CASSGPTLSLAFF. The chain joins TRBV28 to TRBJ1-1; D call uncertain. The V end was cut by 5 bases, the J end by 10 bases, with 17 bases between. From germline, CDR1 is MDHEN and CDR2 SYDVKM. This CDR3 is 13 amino acids long.

This rearrangement joins TRBV12-3 or TRBV12-4 to TRBJ1-6; no firm D call. This CDR3 contains 14 residues. Deletions cut 6 bases from V and 7 bases from J, with 13 bases between. The CDR3 nucleotides read TGTGCCAGCAGGACCGGCCCTGGAAATTCACCCCTCCACTTT. Translation gives CASRTGPGNSPLHF.

The chain is built from TRBV20-1 and TRBJ1-1; 10 bases fit TRBD1. The length of the CDR3 is 16 residues. Trimming took 3 bases from V and 8 from J; bases not matched to a gene: 15. Germline assignment: CDR1 DFQATT and CDR2 SNEGSKA (reference sequence). CDR3 nucleotide sequence: TGCAGTGCTAGGGGCGGGCCGGGACAGGGGTCTTCGGAAGCTTTCTTT. It is translated as CSARGGPGQGSSEAFF.

V is TRBV12-2 and J is TRBJ2-5; the table's D gene call, TRBD2, was not cross checked with the DNA. TRBV12-2 is tagged as a pseudogene. There are 17 residues in the CDR3. DNA for the CDR3: TGTGCAAGTCGGTTAGGGGGGGACGCGGGTGGGGTAGAGACCCAGTACTTC. Its protein is CASRLGGDAGGVETQYF.

The rearrangement uses TRBV6-1 and TRBJ1-2; D not resolved. There are 13 residues in the CDR3. Trimming took 5 bases from V and 4 from J, leaving 11 bases between them. Germline-derived CDR1 and CDR2 are MNHNS and SASEGT. The CDR3 spells CASSRDISYGYTF. The CDR3, as DNA: TGTGCCAGCAGTCGAGACATCTCCTATGGCTACACCTTC.

The rearrangement joins TRBV18 to TRBJ1-1; D is ambiguous. Germline V CDR1 and CDR2: KGHSH, LQKENI. V lost 8 bases, J lost 1 base, and 11 bases lay in between. This CDR3 has 13 amino acids. The CDR3 reads CASTKSQNTEAFF. The CDR3 DNA sequence: TGTGCCAGCACAAAGTCTCAGAACACTGAAGCTTTCTTT.

This clonotype has a handful of counts. The chain recombines TRBV7-2 with TRBJ1-2; no clear D. The CDR3 is 15 residues long. Germline CDR1 is SGHTA and CDR2 is FQGNSA. The germline V and J ends were trimmed by 1 base and 5 bases, with 14 bases remaining between them. CDR3 in DNA: TGTGCCAGCAGCTTAGTCGGGAGTCGGCAGTATGGCTACACCTTC. Translated: CASSLVGSRQYGYTF.

The rearrangement links TRBV20-1 to TRBJ1-1; D gene unclear. This CDR3 is 13 amino acids long. The germline gives CDR1 DFQATT, CDR2 SNEGSKA (reference sequence). V was shortened by 6 bases and J by 4 bases, with 15 bases between the two germline ends. The CDR3 protein is CSAGSGVSTEAFF. DNA of the CDR3: TGCAGTGCCGGGAGTGGGGTCTCCACTGAAGCTTTCTTT.

The V gene is TRBV12-3 or TRBV12-4, the J gene TRBJ2-7; 10 bases align to TRBD2. Germline trimming cut 1 base from V and 3 bases from J; bases unmatched to any gene: 0. The CDR3 extends over 14 amino acids. CDR3 nucleotide sequence: TGTGCCAGCAGTTTAGGGACTAGCGGCTACGAGCAGTACTTC. Residues: CASSLGTSGYEQYF.

The CDR3 sequence is CASRKGETQYF. The CDR3 DNA sequence: TGTGCCAGCCGAAAAGGAGAGACCCAGTACTTC. The genes are TRBV6-1 and TRBJ2-5, with unresolved D. CDR3 length equals 11 residues. The V end was cut by 8 bases, the J end by 4 bases, with 8 bases between. Germline V gene lookup returns CDR1 MNHNS and CDR2 SASEGT.

A few counts support this clonotype. The chain carries TRBV6-5 and TRBJ1-2; D unresolved. The V end lost 0 bases, the J end lost 5 bases, and 13 bases lay between the germline ends. Germline values: CDR1 MNHEY, CDR2 SVGAGI. This CDR3 comprises 15 residues. CDR3 sequence reads: CASSYSSAGLYGYTF. CDR3 DNA: TGTGCCAGCAGTTACTCGTCGGCGGGGTTATATGGCTACACCTTC.

This chain connects TRBV19 to TRBJ2-3, with 7 bases that match TRBD2. Trimming cost V 6 bases and J 5 bases; bases outside gene matches: 8. The V gene's germline CDR1 is LNHDA and CDR2 SQIVND (reference sequence). The CDR3 covers 14 residues. CDR3 residues: CASSLLATKDTQYF. The DNA for the CDR3 is TGTGCCAGTAGCCTACTAGCGACAAAAGATACGCAGTATTTT.

This clonotype was observed a handful of times. This rearrangement joins TRBV2 to TRBJ1-2; D is unclear. Trimming left V 5 bases short and J 8 bases short, with 9 bases between. The CDR3 has 11 residues. Germline V gene data show CDR1 as SNHLY and CDR2 as FYNNEI. The CDR3 DNA sequence: TGTGCCAGCAGTCCCGGAATAGGCTACACCTTC. Amino acid sequence: CASSPGIGYTF. Filled out from reference TRBV2 and TRBJ1-2, the complete variable domain reads EPEVTQTPSHQVTQMGQEVILRCVPISNHLYFYWYRQILGQKVEFLVSFYNNEISEKSEIFDDQFSVERPDGSNFTLKIRSTKLEDSAMYFCASSPGIGYTFGSGTRLTVV.

This rearrangement joins TRBV20-1 to TRBJ2-1; 7 bases fit TRBD2. V shed 6 bases, J shed 0 bases, and the junction held 8 bases outside the gene matches. Per the germline V gene, CDR1 is DFQATT and CDR2 is SNEGSKA (reference sequence). CDR3 length: 15 residues. The CDR3 sequence is CSAELPGGSYNEQFF. CDR3 nucleotide sequence: TGCAGTGCCGAGCTCCCGGGGGGCTCCTACAATGAGCAGTTCTTC.

The rearrangement links TRBV20-1 to TRBJ2-6; the match to TRBD2 covers 8 bases. Germline CDR1 DFQATT, CDR2 SNEGSKA (reference sequence). V dropped 4 bases and J dropped 0; count of bases not matched to a gene: 5. The length of the CDR3 is 16 residues. CDR3 sequence (DNA): TGCAGTGCTATGGGAGCGGGAGTCTCTGGGGCCAACGTCCTGACTTTC. It specifies CSAMGAGVSGANVLTF.

The chain is built from TRBV7-6 and TRBJ2-7, with D uncertain. Trimming removed 2 bases from V and 6 bases from J, with 8 bases in between. The CDR3 loop spans 12 amino acids. Germline lookup yields CDR1 SGHVS and CDR2 FNYEAQ. The CDR3 spells CASSLSGGEQYF. CDR3 in DNA: TGTGCCAGCAGCTTATCGGGCGGCGAGCAGTACTTC.